This T cell receptor beta chain was identified during a study of T cells after yellow fever vaccination. TCRdb re-called the 5' RACE reads through MiXCR, storing one row per CDR3 protein. The sample comprises 340,000 or so distinct CDR3 sequences, about an eighth of which are singletons, and around 3% rests with the top ten. Study-wide points: Of the clonotypes, a small share occurred in both CD4 and CD8 compartments. Re-detected after boosting: most primary clones, 96% of CD4 and over 80% of CD8. Sorted repertoires could include abundant contaminating clonotypes from bulk cells.

This clonotype was observed a few times. What it binds is unknown. This CDR3 contains 15 residues. J was trimmed by 5 bases and V by 0 bases; bases with no gene match: 5. CDR1 and CDR2 from the germline V gene are DFQATT and SNEGSKA (reference sequence). This clonotype was obtained from a man younger than 35 who received the YFV17D yellow fever vaccine. The starting material was CD4+ T cells sorted from PBMCs, obtained 15 days after the yellow fever booster vaccination. The chain employs TRBV20-1 and TRBJ2-7; 12 bases are a match to TRBD1. The CDR3 DNA reads TGCAGTGCTAGAGATGGGGACAGGGGGCCGAACGAGCAGTACGTC. Translated, it gives CSARDGDRGPNEQYV.